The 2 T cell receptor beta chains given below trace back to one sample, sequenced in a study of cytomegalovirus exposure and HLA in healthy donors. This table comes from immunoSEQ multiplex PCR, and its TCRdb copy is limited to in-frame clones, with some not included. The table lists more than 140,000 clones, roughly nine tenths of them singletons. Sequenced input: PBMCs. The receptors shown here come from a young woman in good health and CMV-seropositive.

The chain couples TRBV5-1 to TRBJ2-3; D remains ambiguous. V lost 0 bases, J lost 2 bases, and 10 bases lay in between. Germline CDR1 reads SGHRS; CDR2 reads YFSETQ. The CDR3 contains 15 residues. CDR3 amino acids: CASSLGGALTDTQYF. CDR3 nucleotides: TGCGCCAGCAGCTTGGGCGGAGCCCTCACAGATACGCAGTATTTT. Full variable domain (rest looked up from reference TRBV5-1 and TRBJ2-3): KAGVTQTPRYLIKTRGQQVTLSCSPISGHRSVSWYQQTPGQGLQFLFEYFSETQRNKGNFPGRFSGRQFSNSRSEMNVSTLELGDSALYLCASSLGGALTDTQYFGPGTRLTVL.

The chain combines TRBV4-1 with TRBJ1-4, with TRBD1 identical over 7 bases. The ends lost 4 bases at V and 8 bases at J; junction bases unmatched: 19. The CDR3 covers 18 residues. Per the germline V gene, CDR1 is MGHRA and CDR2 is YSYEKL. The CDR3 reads CASSLSPGDREVGEKLFF. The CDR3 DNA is TGCGCCAGCAGCCTCTCTCCAGGCGACAGGGAGGTTGGAGAAAAACTGTTTTTT.